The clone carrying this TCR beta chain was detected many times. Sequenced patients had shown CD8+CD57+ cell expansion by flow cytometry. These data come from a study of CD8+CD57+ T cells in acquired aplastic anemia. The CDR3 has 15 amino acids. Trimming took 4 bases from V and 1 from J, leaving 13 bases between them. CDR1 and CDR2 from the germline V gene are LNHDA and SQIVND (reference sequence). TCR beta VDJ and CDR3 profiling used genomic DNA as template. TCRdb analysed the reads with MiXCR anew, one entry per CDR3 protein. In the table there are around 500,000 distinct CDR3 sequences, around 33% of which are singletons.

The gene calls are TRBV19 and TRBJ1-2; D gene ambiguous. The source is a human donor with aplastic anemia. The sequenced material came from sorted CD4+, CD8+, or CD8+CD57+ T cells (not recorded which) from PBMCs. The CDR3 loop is CASSSSAGGNYGYTF. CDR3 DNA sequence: TGTGCCAGTAGTAGCAGCGCAGGAGGTAACTATGGCTACACCTTC.